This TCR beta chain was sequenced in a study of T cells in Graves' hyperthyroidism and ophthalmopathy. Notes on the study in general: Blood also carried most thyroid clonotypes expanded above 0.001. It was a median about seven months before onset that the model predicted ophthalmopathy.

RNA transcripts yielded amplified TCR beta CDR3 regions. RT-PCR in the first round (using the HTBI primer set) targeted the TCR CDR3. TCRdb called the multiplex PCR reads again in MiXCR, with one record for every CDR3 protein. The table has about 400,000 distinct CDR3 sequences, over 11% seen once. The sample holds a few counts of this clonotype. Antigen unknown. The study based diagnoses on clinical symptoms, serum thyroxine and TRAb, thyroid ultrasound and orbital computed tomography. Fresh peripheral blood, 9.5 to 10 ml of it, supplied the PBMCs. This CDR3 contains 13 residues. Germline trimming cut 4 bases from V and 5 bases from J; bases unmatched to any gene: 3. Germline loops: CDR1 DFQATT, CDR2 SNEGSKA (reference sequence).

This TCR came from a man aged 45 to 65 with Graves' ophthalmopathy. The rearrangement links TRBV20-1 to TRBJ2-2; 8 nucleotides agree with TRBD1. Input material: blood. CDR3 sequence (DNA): TGCAGTGCTACGGACAGGGTGACCGGGGAGCTGTTTTTT. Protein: CSATDRVTGELFF.